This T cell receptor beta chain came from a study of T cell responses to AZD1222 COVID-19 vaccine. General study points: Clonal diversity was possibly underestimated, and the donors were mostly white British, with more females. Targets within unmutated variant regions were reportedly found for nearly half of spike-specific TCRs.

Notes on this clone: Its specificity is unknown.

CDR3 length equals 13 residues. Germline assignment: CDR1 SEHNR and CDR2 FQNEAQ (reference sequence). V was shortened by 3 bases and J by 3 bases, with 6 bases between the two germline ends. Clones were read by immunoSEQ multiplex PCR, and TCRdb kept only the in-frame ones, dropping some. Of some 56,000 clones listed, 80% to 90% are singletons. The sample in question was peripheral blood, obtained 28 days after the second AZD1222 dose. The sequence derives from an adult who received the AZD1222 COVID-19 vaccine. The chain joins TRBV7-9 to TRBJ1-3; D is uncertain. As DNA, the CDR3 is TGTGCCAGCAGCTTCGAAAGTGGAAACACCATATATTTT. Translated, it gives CASSFESGNTIYF. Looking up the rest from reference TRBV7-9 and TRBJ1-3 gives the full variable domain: DTGVSQNPRHKITKRGQNVTFRCDPISEHNRLYWYRQTLGQGPEFLTYFQNEAQLEKSRLLSDRFSAERPKGSFSTLEIQRTEQGDSAMYLCASSFESGNTIYFGEGSWLTVV.